The 11 T cell receptor beta chains given below trace back to one sample, sequenced in a study of blood T cell repertoires in COVID-19. Libraries were prepared by immunoSEQ multiplex PCR; TCRdb keeps only in-frame clonotypes and omits some of them. This table has about 150,000 clones, approximately 84% appearing once. Sequenced input: peripheral blood. Every receptor here comes from a woman older than 75 with COVID-19, enrolled during active disease.

The chain recombines TRBV10-2 with TRBJ2-7; a possible D gene is TRBD1 (5 bases). CDR1 is WSHSY and CDR2 is SAAADI in the germline V gene. V gave up 2 bases and J gave up 6 bases, with 11 bases separating them. The CDR3 contains 13 residues. The CDR3 loop is CASSEGAPTEQYF. CDR3 DNA: TGCGCCAGCAGTGAGGGGGCCCCTACCGAGCAGTACTTC.

For the CDR3, the DNA is TGTGCCAGCAGCTTAGCCAGGGGAAGGGAGACCCAGTACTTC. Amino acids: CASSLARGRETQYF. The chain joins TRBV7-9 to TRBJ2-5; maybe TRBD1 (6 bases). Germline V CDR1 and CDR2: SEHNR, FQNEAQ (reference sequence). Trimming removed 0 bases at V and 5 bases at J, with 10 bases between. This CDR3 region has 14 residues.

The gene calls are TRBV9 and TRBJ2-7; 7 nucleotides agree with TRBD2. Germline V gene data show CDR1 as SGDLS and CDR2 as YYNGEE. Trimming removed 0 bases from V and 3 bases from J; junction bases left unmatched: 6. The CDR3 runs to 15 residues. Here the CDR3 reads CASSVGPSGDYEQYF. The CDR3 nucleotides are TGTGCCAGCAGCGTAGGGCCTAGCGGAGACTACGAGCAGTACTTC.

Concerning this clone itself: The same CDR3 is also encoded by other DNA sequences in this sample. The chain couples TRBV7-3 to TRBJ2-7; 9 nucleotides match TRBD2. Germline assignment: CDR1 SGHTA and CDR2 FQGTGA. The V segment lost 5 bases and the J segment 3 bases; nucleotides outside the gene matches: 2. This CDR3 region has 13 residues. The CDR3 coding sequence is TGTGCCAGCAGCCCAGCGGGAGGCTACGAGCAGTACTTC. It is translated as CASSPAGGYEQYF.

The gene calls are TRBV27 and TRBJ2-7, with 14 positions matching TRBD2. Losses at the gene ends were 8 bases for V and 6 bases for J; bases not matched to a gene: 9. The CDR3 runs to 15 residues. Germline lookup yields CDR1 MNHEY and CDR2 SMNVEV (reference sequence). This CDR3 reads CASQPEGLAGGEQYF. The CDR3 region has the DNA TGTGCCAGCCAGCCGGAAGGACTAGCGGGAGGCGAGCAGTACTTC.

This clone was found a few times. Other nucleotide sequences from this sample produce the same CDR3. This sequence joins TRBV24-1 and TRBJ2-1, with 12 positions matching TRBD2. J gave up 2 bases and V 4 bases, and 2 bases lay outside the gene matches. The CDR3 sequence is 16 residues long. Germline assignment: CDR1 KGHDR and CDR2 SFDVKD. The CDR3 DNA reads TGTGCCACCAGTGACAGGACTAGCGGGACCTACAATGAGCAGTTCTTC. Protein product: CATSDRTSGTYNEQFF.

The rearrangement links TRBV2 to TRBJ2-7, with D maybe TRBD2 (6 bases). Trimming left V 6 bases short and J 3 bases short, with 21 bases between. The CDR3 sequence is 16 residues long. Germline V gene lookup returns CDR1 SNHLY and CDR2 FYNNEI. The DNA of the CDR3 is TGTGCCAGCAGCTCGCAGTCTGCTAGCGACTACTACGAGCAGTACTTC. Its translation: CASSSQSASDYYEQYF. The full variable domain, with the rest looked up from reference TRBV2 and TRBJ2-7, is EPEVTQTPSHQVTQMGQEVILRCVPISNHLYFYWYRQILGQKVEFLVSFYNNEISEKSEIFDDQFSVERPDGSNFTLKIRSTKLEDSAMYFCASSSQSASDYYEQYFGPGTRLTVT.

This clone was detected many times. This chain uses TRBV4-1 with TRBJ2-7, with 9 bases matching TRBD2. The V segment lost 2 bases and the J segment 3 bases; nucleotides outside the gene matches: 5. Germline-derived CDR1 and CDR2 are MGHRA and YSYEKL. CDR3 length: 15 amino acids. CDR3 nucleotide sequence: TGCGCCAGCAGCCAATCTACAGCGGGGGGCTACGAGCAGTACTTC. Amino acid sequence: CASSQSTAGGYEQYF.

This chain joins TRBV18 and TRBJ2-7; TRBD1 might be the D (6 bases). Per the germline V gene, CDR1 is KGHSH and CDR2 is LQKENI. V lost 3 bases to trimming and J lost 5 bases, with 8 bases between them. CDR3 length: 12 amino acids. The CDR3 DNA reads TGTGCCAGCTCACCGACAGGAAACGAGCAGTACTTC. This sequence encodes CASSPTGNEQYF.

The chain carries TRBV5-1 and TRBJ1-4; a possible D gene is TRBD1 (6 bases). Germline V gene lookup returns CDR1 SGHRS and CDR2 YFSETQ. V shed 6 bases and J shed 3 bases, with 12 bases lying between them. The CDR3 sequence is 14 residues long. The CDR3 coding sequence is TGCGCCAGCACCAAACAGGGCCCTAATGAAAAACTGTTTTTT. Its translation is CASTKQGPNEKLFF.

The chain joins TRBV13 to TRBJ1-2; D gene ambiguous. Between the trimmed V and J ends, which lost 5 bases and 0 bases, there was a span of 13 bases. This CDR3 region has 15 residues. The germline V gene has CDR1 PRHDT and CDR2 FYEKMQ (reference sequence). The CDR3 bases are TGTGCCAGCAGCCCTGGGCCCTGGGCTAACTATGGCTACACCTTC. It is translated as CASSPGPWANYGYTF.